The 8 T cell receptor beta chains in this list originate from one sample, sequenced in a study of T cell changes during pregnancy in multiple sclerosis. Assay used: immunoSEQ multiplex PCR; TCRdb lists only in-frame clones, some missing. The sample yields around 88,000 clones, around 92% seen once. The sequencing here drew on peripheral blood, taken after pregnancy. These receptors were obtained from a female donor in good health, enrolled as a control in a pregnancy study.

This chain uses TRBV19 with TRBJ1-1; a weak D match, TRBD1 (6 bases). V lost 2 bases and J lost 6, with 10 bases in between. The V gene's germline CDR1 is LNHDA and CDR2 SQIVND (reference sequence). CDR3 length: 13 amino acids. The CDR3 nucleotides are TGTGCCAGTAGTATACCAGGGGATCCTGAAGCTTTCTTT. Translated: CASSIPGDPEAFF.

This clone came up once. The chain uses TRBV5-6 and TRBJ1-1; D gene unclear. The V end lost 0 bases, the J end lost 3 bases, and 6 bases lay between the germline ends. CDR1 is SGHDT, CDR2 YYEEEE, per germline. There are 13 residues in the CDR3. This CDR3 is CASSLAGYTEAFF. The DNA of the CDR3 is TGTGCCAGCAGCTTGGCGGGGTACACTGAAGCTTTCTTT.

Here the CDR3 reads CAISQGGTEAFF. CDR3 DNA sequence: TGTGCCATCAGTCAGGGAGGGACTGAAGCTTTCTTT. The chain joins TRBV10-3 to TRBJ1-1, with a possible D match to TRBD1 (5 bases). Between the trimmed V and J ends, which lost 5 bases and 5 bases, there was a span of 9 bases. The germline V gene encodes CDR1 ENHRY and CDR2 SYGVKD. The CDR3 consists of 12 residues.

The sample holds one count of this clone. The V call is TRBV6-4, the J call TRBJ1-2; D might be TRBD1 (6 bases). V lost 5 bases and J lost 7, with 20 bases in between. The germline gives CDR1 MRHNA, CDR2 SNTAGT. The CDR3 contains 15 residues. This CDR3 reads CASSFDSDSPGGYTF. In nucleotides, the CDR3 is TGTGCCAGCAGTTTCGACTCGGACAGTCCGGGTGGCTACACCTTC.

The V call is TRBV11-2, the J call TRBJ2-2, with D uncertain. Germline-derived CDR1 and CDR2 are SGHAT and FQNNGV. V lost 5 bases, J lost 1 base, and 8 bases lay in between. There are 14 residues in the CDR3. This chain's CDR3 is CASSPVVNTGELFF. The CDR3 DNA follows: TGTGCCAGCAGCCCAGTCGTGAACACCGGGGAGCTGTTTTTT.

The rearrangement uses TRBV11-2 and TRBJ1-4, with D perhaps TRBD1 (6 bases). Looked up from germline, CDR1 is SGHAT and CDR2 is FQNNGV. The CDR3 is 17 amino acids. The V gene lost 0 bases and the J gene lost 8 bases, with 19 bases spanning the gap. Here the CDR3 DNA reads TGTGCCAGCAGCTTAGAACAGGGAGAGGGGCAGGAGGAAAAACTGTTTTTT. This sequence encodes CASSLEQGEGQEEKLFF.

The rearrangement uses TRBV4-2 and TRBJ2-3; possible D gene TRBD2, 5 bases. CDR3 length: 15 residues. V dropped 2 bases and J dropped 1 base, with 10 bases sitting between them. Germline CDR1 reads LGHNA; CDR2 reads YNFKEQ. CDR3 DNA sequence: TGTGCCAGCAGCCAAACTAGGACGGGCACAGATACGCAGTATTTT. Translated: CASSQTRTGTDTQYF.

J is TRBJ2-1 and V is TRBV7-3, with 7 bases lining up with TRBD2. Germline values: CDR1 SGHTA, CDR2 FQGTGA. This CDR3 spans 15 amino acids. The V and J ends lost 4 bases and 7 bases, in that order; junction bases with no gene match: 10. The CDR3 region is CASSSDGTTGNEQFF. In DNA form, the CDR3 reads TGTGCCAGCAGCTCAGACGGGACTACCGGGAATGAGCAGTTCTTC.